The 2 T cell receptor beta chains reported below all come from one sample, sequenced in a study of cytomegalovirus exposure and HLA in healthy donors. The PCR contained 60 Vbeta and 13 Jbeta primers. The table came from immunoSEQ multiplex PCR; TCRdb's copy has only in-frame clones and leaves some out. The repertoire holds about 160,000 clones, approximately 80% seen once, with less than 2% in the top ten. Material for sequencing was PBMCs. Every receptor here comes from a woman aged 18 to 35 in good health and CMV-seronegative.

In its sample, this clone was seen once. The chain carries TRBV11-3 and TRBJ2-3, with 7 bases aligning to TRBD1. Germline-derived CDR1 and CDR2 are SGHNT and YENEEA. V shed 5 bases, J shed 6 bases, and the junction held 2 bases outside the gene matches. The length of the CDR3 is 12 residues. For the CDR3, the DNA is TGTGCCAGCAGCCTACAGGGGGATACGCAGTATTTT. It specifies CASSLQGDTQYF.

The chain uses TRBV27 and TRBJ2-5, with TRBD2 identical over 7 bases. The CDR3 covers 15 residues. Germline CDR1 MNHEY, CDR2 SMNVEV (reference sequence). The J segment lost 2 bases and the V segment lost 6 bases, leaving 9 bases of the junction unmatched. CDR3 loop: CASSTPSGGQETQYF. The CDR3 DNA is TGTGCCAGCAGCACCCCGTCGGGGGGACAAGAGACCCAGTACTTC.